Here is one T cell receptor (beta chain) with its context. This clone was counted once. It lacks a known antigen. No per-base quality is available; no much larger clone lies one base away. The CDR3, from cysteine to phenylalanine, totals 11 residues. Of all the DNA, just the CDR3 is kept, 33 bases in frame from base 1. The junction carries 10 bases between V and J, which are trimmed by 8 bases and 6 bases respectively. According to the germline V gene, CDR1 reads SNHLY and CDR2 reads FYNNEI. The entry originates in a study of coeliac disease (dated 2022 in TCRdb). Concerning the study at large: Coeliac patients were categorised as having newly diagnosed active disease, refractory coeliac disease type I, or disease controlled by a gluten-free diet. The study set out to describe the TR repertoires of small intestinal T cells in active coeliac disease, refractory type I coeliac disease, and coeliac disease treated with a gluten-free diet. Refractory coeliac disease type I was defined as no response to a gluten-free diet for over 12 months, with immunophenotypically normal intraepithelial cells. TRB sequencing succeeded for samples from some 27 subjects, including some 22 paired bulk unsorted intraepithelial and lamina propria cell samples. High-resolution HLA typing was unavailable, so biased TRBV7-2 usage was queried as a proof of principle. Next-generation sequencing of rearranged TRB and TRG CDR3 regions was used on small intestinal lymphocyte fractions taken from coeliac and non-coeliac patients. A total of approximately 30 patients were included in the full study, of whom roughly 22 had serologically confirmed coeliac disease and 8 were controls with non-small intestinal disorders.

Preparation of the library involved the immunoSEQ multiplex PCR assay. Using reverse primers that targeted J gene segments together with forward primers that targeted V gene segments, the TR loci were amplified in a multiplexed PCR. The amplified CDR3 regions were sequenced using the Illumina HiSeq System. The paper's data handling went like this. To strip out PCR and sequencing errors and collapse the data into unique sequences, a nearest-neighbour algorithm merged closely related reads. Repertoires were summarised by clonality and by T cell density, defined as TR molecules per amount of genomic DNA input. Public TRs were defined as CDR3 amino acid sequences in at least 80% of unsorted samples, then tested for differential abundance between coeliac and control samples. Every lamina propria sample was checked against a list of approximately 220 published gliadin-specific TRB sequences. Differences in clonality and density between disease groups were tested by Kruskal-Wallis tests, followed by Dunn post-tests. TCRdb stores this immuneACCESS table with in-frame sequences only. Part of the clones is absent; in the studies checked, under half of the shortfall reflects unresolved V genes, and no reason is known for the rest. That table gives V, J and clone size, and the DNA gave D and trimming. This sample comprises about 4,300 clones, 60% to 65% of them detected only once. Over 9% of the sample lies in the top ten.

Aliquots of around 500,000 cells were frozen in DMSO/FBS in liquid nitrogen, and one aliquot per fraction was used for sequencing. All 30 or so patients in the study underwent endoscopy and small intestinal biopsy. To release lamina propria cells, the biopsy tissue left over after intraepithelial cell isolation was digested with collagenase. Genomic DNA was extracted from frozen unsorted cell fractions with the Qiagen DNeasy blood extraction kit. General findings and caveats noted by the study authors: The authors judged the approach to be unsuitable for unbiased detection of gliadin-specific T cells, because gliadin-specific T cells are scarce and rarely shared between patients. High-purity fractions were not obtained when intraepithelial cells were separated from lamina propria cells, so cross-contamination between compartments was possible. Published gliadin-specific TRB sequences appeared in 9 of 18 coeliac lamina propria samples but only 1 of 6 controls. TRB repertoires were mostly private, with most amino acid sequences found in only one sample, and V-gene usage showed no significant difference between disease groups. Lower clonality than in controls was observed in the TRB and TRG repertoires of active coeliac intraepithelial and lamina propria samples, suggesting that diverse T cells were recruited.

This sequence was found in a woman aged 70-85 years with celiac disease. The sample comprised lamina propria lymphocytes from the gut. The meaning of the sample's cell subset or site label: lamina propria cell (LPC) fraction of small intestinal biopsy. The chain was built from TRBV2 and TRBJ1-1; TRBD1 is possibly the D segment (5 matching bases). The CDR3 protein is CASARVAEAFF. The sequence in DNA is TGTGCCAGCGCCAGGGTCGCTGAAGCTTTCTTT.